A single sample is the source of the 10 T cell receptor beta chains below, sequenced in a study of shared clonotypes between healthy human individuals (dated by TCRdb to the early 2020s). The receptor library was made with the immunoSEQ multiplex PCR assay. TCRdb mirrors the immuneACCESS table, restricted to in-frame sequences. Some clones are absent from its copies; in checked studies, under half trace to an unresolved V gene, and the reason for the others is unknown. This sample holds more than 850,000 clones; roughly 74% were observed only once. The ten largest clonotypes hold about 0.52% of the sample. Sequencing was done on a sample of memory CD4+ T cells from PBMCs. Reading the label with the study, this specimen's cell subset or site is: CD45RA-negative fraction. The receptors derive from a man in his late teens or twenties in good health. Some clones in this sample may be carry-over from other donors' samples.

The gene calls are TRBV28 and TRBJ2-7; no firm D call. The CDR3 has 14 residues. Germline CDR1 and CDR2: MDHEN and SYDVKM. Trimming shortened V by 1 base and J by 2 bases, and 9 bases separated the two germline ends. The CDR3, as DNA: TGTGCCAGCAGTTTATATGGGCAGGCCTACGAGCAGTACTTC. Amino acid sequence: CASSLYGQAYEQYF.

As regards this clone: This probably arose from a read error, given a far larger clone one base away. The CDR3 DNA reads TGTGTCAGCAGTTACGAGGGACTAGACACCAATGAGCAGTTCTTC. Translating it yields CVSSYEGLDTNEQFF. The V and J genes are TRBV6-6 and TRBJ2-1; 8 nucleotides agree with TRBD2. In germline, CDR1 is MNHNY, CDR2 SVGAGI (reference sequence). The CDR3 is 15 amino acids.

This chain joins TRBV28 and TRBJ2-7; 7 bases agree with TRBD1. CDR1 and CDR2 from the germline V gene are MDHEN and SYDVKM. The CDR3 is 20 residues long. J gave up 1 base and V 8 bases, and 26 bases lay outside the gene matches. The CDR3 DNA sequence: TGTGCCAGCCTCGCCGAGAGGTTGGACAGGCGTCGGAAAGGGTCCTACGAGCAGTACTTC. Translated, it gives CASLAERLDRRRKGSYEQYF.

The chain joins TRBV7-2 to TRBJ1-3; D is possibly TRBD1 (5 bases). V lost 5 bases to trimming and J lost 4 bases, with 27 bases between them. This CDR3 region has 19 residues. Germline V CDR1 and CDR2: SGHTA, FQGNSA. CDR3 amino acids: CASSPRPRSLGPGGNTIYF. The DNA for the CDR3 is TGTGCCAGCAGCCCCCGGCCCCGTTCCCTGGGACCCGGGGGAAACACCATATATTTT.

This clone was recorded at least ten times. The chain has TRBV30 and TRBJ2-3; perhaps TRBD2 as D (5 bases). Trimming stripped 7 bases from V and 3 bases from J, with 20 bases between. CDR1 GTSNPN and CDR2 SVGIG come from the germline V gene (reference sequence). The CDR3 length is 15 residues. The CDR3 reads CASGPIRSGTDTQYF. CDR3 DNA sequence: TGTGCCTCTGGTCCAATCAGGTCGGGGACAGATACGCAGTATTTT.

This sequence joins TRBV7-2 and TRBJ2-7, with TRBD1 matching over 8 bases. The CDR3 is made up of 14 amino acids. J was trimmed by 5 bases and V by 1 base; bases with no gene match: 4. The germline V gene has CDR1 SGHTA and CDR2 FQGNSA. CDR3 nucleotide sequence: TGTGCCAGCAGCTTAGAACAGGGGGGCCACGAGCAGTACTTC. It encodes CASSLEQGGHEQYF.

The rearrangement joins TRBV6-5 to TRBJ2-7; no reliable D call. V was shortened by 6 bases and J by 4 bases, with 13 bases between the two germline ends. The CDR3 totals 13 residues. Germline V CDR1 and CDR2: MNHEY, SVGAGI. CDR3 sequence (DNA): TGTGCCAGCAGCAACGGGCAAATTTACGAGCAGTACTTC. Its protein product is CASSNGQIYEQYF.

V usage is TRBV28 and J usage is TRBJ1-2, with D hard to call. The CDR3 has 13 residues. The germline V gene encodes CDR1 MDHEN and CDR2 SYDVKM. The V and J ends lost 8 bases and 5 bases respectively, with 15 bases between them. The CDR3 DNA is TGTGCCAGCTACGTAAGCGGTGAATATGGCTACACCTTC. Protein sequence: CASYVSGEYGYTF.

This clone was seen a handful of times. The chain employs TRBV6-1 and TRBJ2-7; D might be TRBD1 or TRBD2, each matching 5 bases. Trimming cost V 3 bases and J 4 bases, with 10 bases left between them. From germline, CDR1 is MNHNS and CDR2 SASEGT. The CDR3 is made up of 13 amino acids. This CDR3 reads CASSEGVLYEQYF. DNA of the CDR3: TGTGCCAGCAGTGAGGGGGTTCTTTACGAGCAGTACTTC.

The chain recombines TRBV5-1 with TRBJ1-1, with 8 bases identical to TRBD1. In germline, CDR1 is SGHRS, CDR2 YFSETQ. The CDR3 is 17 amino acids. Unmatched junction bases numbered 12, after V lost 2 bases and J lost 3 bases. The CDR3 spells CASSFGQGGRVHTEAFF. The CDR3 DNA follows: TGCGCCAGCAGCTTCGGACAGGGAGGGAGGGTACACACTGAAGCTTTCTTT.